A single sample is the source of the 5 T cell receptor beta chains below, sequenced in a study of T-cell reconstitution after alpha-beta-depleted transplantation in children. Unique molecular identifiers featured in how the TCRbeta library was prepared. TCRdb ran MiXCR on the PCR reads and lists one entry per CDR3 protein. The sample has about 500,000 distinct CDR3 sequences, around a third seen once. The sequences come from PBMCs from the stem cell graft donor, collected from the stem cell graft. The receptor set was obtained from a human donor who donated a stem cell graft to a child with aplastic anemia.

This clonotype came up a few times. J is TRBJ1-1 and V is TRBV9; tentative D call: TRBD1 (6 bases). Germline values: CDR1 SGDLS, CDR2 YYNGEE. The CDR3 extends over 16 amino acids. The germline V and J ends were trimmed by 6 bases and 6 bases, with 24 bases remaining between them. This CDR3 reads CASTEGGRGLGAEAFF. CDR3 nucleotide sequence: TGTGCCAGCACCGAGGGGGGGAGGGGTTTAGGCGCTGAAGCTTTCTTT.

The DNA for the CDR3 is TGTGCCAGCAGTTACTCGAAGGGGAGGGGTGAAAAACTGTTTTTT. Its protein is CASSYSKGRGEKLFF. The chain recombines TRBV6-5 with TRBJ1-4; perhaps TRBD1 as D (5 bases). The CDR3 length is 15 residues. Looked up from germline, CDR1 is MNHEY and CDR2 is SVGAGI. Trimming took 0 bases from V and 7 from J, leaving 12 bases between them.

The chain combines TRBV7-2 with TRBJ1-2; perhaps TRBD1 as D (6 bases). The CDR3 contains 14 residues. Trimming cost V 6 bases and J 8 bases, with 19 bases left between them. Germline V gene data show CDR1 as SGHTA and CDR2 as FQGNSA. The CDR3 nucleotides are TGTGCCAGCAGTCTTGGGCTGGGGGCTTGGGGCTACACCTTC. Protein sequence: CASSLGLGAWGYTF.

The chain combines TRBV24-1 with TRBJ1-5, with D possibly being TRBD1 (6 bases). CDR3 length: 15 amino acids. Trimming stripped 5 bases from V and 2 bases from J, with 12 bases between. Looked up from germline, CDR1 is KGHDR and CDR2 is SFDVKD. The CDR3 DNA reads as TGTGCCACCAGTGGGGGGGCGGTCGGCAATCAGCCCCAGCATTTT. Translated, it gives CATSGGAVGNQPQHF.

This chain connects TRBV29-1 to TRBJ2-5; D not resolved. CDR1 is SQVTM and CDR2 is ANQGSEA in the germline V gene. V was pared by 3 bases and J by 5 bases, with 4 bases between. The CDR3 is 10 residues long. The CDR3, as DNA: TGCAGCGTTGATGGCGAGACCCAGTACTTC. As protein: CSVDGETQYF.